The T cell receptor beta chain under discussion was sequenced for a study of blood T cell repertoires in COVID-19. Study-wide background: The United States, Italy and Spain supplied acute and convalescent COVID-19 samples. T cells, B-cell-depleted T cells, or PBMCs supplied cDNA or gDNA.

Authors' methods: Amplification with reference gene primers provided the estimates of nucleated cell counts. The repertoire was sequenced with immunoSEQ multiplex PCR; TCRdb's copy has only in-frame clones and lacks some. V, J and clone size are taken as reported in that table, and D and trimming were inferred from the DNA itself. The sample consists of 200,000 to 250,000 clones, approximately 85% of them appearing once. Patients from Seattle were sampled longitudinally, starting during active infection. Trimming stripped 6 bases from V and 5 bases from J, with 20 bases between. Per germline, CDR1 MNHEY and CDR2 SMNVEV (reference sequence). The CDR3 is 16 residues long.

The sample taken for sequencing was peripheral blood. This receptor was identified in a middle-aged man with COVID-19, enrolled during active disease. The chain carries TRBV27 and TRBJ2-1; tentative D call: TRBD1 (6 bases). Here the CDR3 reads CASRGTDSLFHNEQFF. As DNA, the CDR3 is TGTGCCAGCAGAGGGACGGACAGCCTATTCCACAATGAGCAGTTCTTC.